This TCR beta chain was recovered during a study of blood T cells in healthy people across ages. Turning to this clonotype: Its antigen is currently unknown.

Primed by a sample-barcoded 5' primer and a J-beta primer mix, a second PCR proceeded for roughly 6 to 12 cycles. Tags on each cDNA molecule came from a template-switch adaptor with 12 random nucleotides. A single record per CDR3 protein comes from TCRdb applying MiXCR to the 5' RACE reads. This sample has approximately 830,000 distinct CDR3 sequences; under 80% occur once, and the top ten carry 25% to 35%. Whole-study findings and limits: Roughly linearly, TCR beta diversity per million T cells fell as age increased. Correlation between TCR beta diversity and naive T cell percentage was strong.

The CDR3 is 18 residues long. Germline V CDR1 and CDR2: SEHNR, FQNEAQ (reference sequence). V dropped 3 bases and J dropped 0 bases, with 18 bases sitting between them. The chain couples TRBV7-9 to TRBJ2-1, with D uncertain. The clonotype originates from a man under 40 in good health. Sequenced sample: blood. Here the CDR3 DNA reads TGTGCCAGCAGCTTTTACGTGACATTTACCTTCTCCTACAATGAGCAGTTCTTC. Protein product: CASSFYVTFTFSYNEQFF.